Listed here are 7 T cell receptor beta chains from one sample, sequenced in a study of blood T cell repertoires in COVID-19. TCRdb's table, derived via immunoSEQ multiplex PCR, lists solely in-frame clones and lacks some. The repertoire holds roughly 110,000 clones, with roughly 90% as singletons. Sequences were obtained from peripheral blood. These TCRs come from a man aged 40-50 years with active or convalescent COVID-19.

The chain is built from TRBV29-1 and TRBJ2-7, with 7 bases fitting TRBD1. The J segment lost 1 base and the V segment lost 7 bases, leaving 10 bases of the junction unmatched. This CDR3 spans 14 amino acids. Germline CDR1 SQVTM, CDR2 ANQGSEA. This CDR3 reads CSATLTGLSYEQYF. The DNA of the CDR3 is TGCAGCGCTACCCTGACAGGGTTATCCTACGAGCAGTACTTC.

There are many counts of this clone. The V gene is TRBV4-1, the J gene TRBJ1-5; D perhaps matches TRBD1 (5 bases). In germline, CDR1 is MGHRA, CDR2 YSYEKL. The CDR3 consists of 13 residues. Trimming cost V 1 base and J 6 bases, with 7 bases left between them. CDR3 nucleotides: TGCGCCAGCAGCCAAGCGGGGGGTCAGCCCCAGCATTTT. Translated, it gives CASSQAGGQPQHF.

This chain links TRBV5-1 with TRBJ2-3, with 8 nucleotides matching TRBD2. The V segment lost 5 bases and the J segment 1 base; nucleotides outside the gene matches: 12. The CDR3 totals 17 residues. Looked up from germline, CDR1 is SGHRS and CDR2 is YFSETQ. CDR3 residues: CASSGGGLATGTDTQYF. CDR3 sequence (DNA): TGCGCCAGCAGTGGAGGAGGACTAGCTACCGGCACAGATACGCAGTATTTT.

The chain's CDR3 is CATSDFREGINEQFF. The DNA for the CDR3 is TGTGCCACCAGTGATTTTCGGGAGGGCATCAATGAGCAGTTCTTC. This rearrangement joins TRBV24-1 to TRBJ2-1, with TRBD2 matching over 8 bases. This CDR3 has 15 residues. V trimming: 1 base; J trimming: 6 bases; junction bases outside the gene matches: 4. Germline V gives CDR1 KGHDR, CDR2 SFDVKD.

This clone was seen just once. This chain connects TRBV28 to TRBJ2-7; no firm D call. The germline V gene has CDR1 MDHEN and CDR2 SYDVKM. The CDR3 consists of 16 residues. Trimming took off 6 bases at V and 3 bases at J, with 21 bases between the two ends. CDR3 amino acids: CASSDGLGVRYYEQYF. CDR3 nucleotides: TGTGCCAGCAGCGACGGTCTCGGAGTCCGGTACTACGAGCAGTACTTC.

CDR3 DNA sequence: TGTGCCATCAGTGTTAGCGGAAGCTCCTACGAGCAGTACTTC. Translating it yields CAISVSGSSYEQYF. This chain uses TRBV10-3 with TRBJ2-7; weak D call: TRBD2 (6 bases). The CDR3 sequence is 14 residues long. The germline V gene encodes CDR1 ENHRY and CDR2 SYGVKD. Trimming cost V 4 bases and J 0 bases, with 10 bases left between them.

The chain uses TRBV19 and TRBJ2-7; TRBD1 agrees at 7 bases. Germline-derived CDR1 and CDR2 are LNHDA and SQIVND (reference sequence). There are 14 residues in the CDR3. V shed 10 bases and J 3 bases; nucleotides not matched to a gene: 12. CDR3 in amino acids: CATSDRAGVYEQYF. The DNA for the CDR3 is TGTGCCACCTCAGACAGGGCCGGGGTCTACGAGCAGTACTTC.